The entry below gives a single T cell receptor beta chain sequence along with its context. Its target is not known. The source of the sample is a study of cytomegalovirus exposure and HLA in healthy donors. Study in general: A previous analysis identified more than 100 million unique TCR beta sequences derived from some 170 million T cells.

CDR3 length equals 13 residues. Germline CDR1 and CDR2: SGHVS and FQNEAQ. Findings of the study overall: A later analysis revealed that TCR association rates differed between HLA loci, peaking at DRB1 and bottoming out at HLA-C. A later analysis reported that several of the most significant clusters appeared to be linked to common viral pathogens, among them Epstein-Barr virus. Later analysis suggested most CMV-associated TCR beta chains were HLA-restricted.

A multiplex PCR was run with 60 Vbeta primers and 13 Jbeta primers. The repertoire was sequenced with immunoSEQ multiplex PCR; TCRdb's copy has only in-frame clones and lacks some. The table lists over 150,000 clones, about 80% of them singletons. This chain connects TRBV7-8 to TRBJ2-5; TRBD1 matches 7 bases. Near its end, the DNA agrees better with TRBJ2-7, so the J call may be wrong. Sequencing was performed on PBMCs. This clonotype was obtained from a girl aged 10-17 years in good health and CMV-seropositive. CDR3: CATSGQRSYEQYF. Here the CDR3 DNA reads TGTGCCACCTCGGGACAGCGCTCCTACGAGCAGTACTTC.